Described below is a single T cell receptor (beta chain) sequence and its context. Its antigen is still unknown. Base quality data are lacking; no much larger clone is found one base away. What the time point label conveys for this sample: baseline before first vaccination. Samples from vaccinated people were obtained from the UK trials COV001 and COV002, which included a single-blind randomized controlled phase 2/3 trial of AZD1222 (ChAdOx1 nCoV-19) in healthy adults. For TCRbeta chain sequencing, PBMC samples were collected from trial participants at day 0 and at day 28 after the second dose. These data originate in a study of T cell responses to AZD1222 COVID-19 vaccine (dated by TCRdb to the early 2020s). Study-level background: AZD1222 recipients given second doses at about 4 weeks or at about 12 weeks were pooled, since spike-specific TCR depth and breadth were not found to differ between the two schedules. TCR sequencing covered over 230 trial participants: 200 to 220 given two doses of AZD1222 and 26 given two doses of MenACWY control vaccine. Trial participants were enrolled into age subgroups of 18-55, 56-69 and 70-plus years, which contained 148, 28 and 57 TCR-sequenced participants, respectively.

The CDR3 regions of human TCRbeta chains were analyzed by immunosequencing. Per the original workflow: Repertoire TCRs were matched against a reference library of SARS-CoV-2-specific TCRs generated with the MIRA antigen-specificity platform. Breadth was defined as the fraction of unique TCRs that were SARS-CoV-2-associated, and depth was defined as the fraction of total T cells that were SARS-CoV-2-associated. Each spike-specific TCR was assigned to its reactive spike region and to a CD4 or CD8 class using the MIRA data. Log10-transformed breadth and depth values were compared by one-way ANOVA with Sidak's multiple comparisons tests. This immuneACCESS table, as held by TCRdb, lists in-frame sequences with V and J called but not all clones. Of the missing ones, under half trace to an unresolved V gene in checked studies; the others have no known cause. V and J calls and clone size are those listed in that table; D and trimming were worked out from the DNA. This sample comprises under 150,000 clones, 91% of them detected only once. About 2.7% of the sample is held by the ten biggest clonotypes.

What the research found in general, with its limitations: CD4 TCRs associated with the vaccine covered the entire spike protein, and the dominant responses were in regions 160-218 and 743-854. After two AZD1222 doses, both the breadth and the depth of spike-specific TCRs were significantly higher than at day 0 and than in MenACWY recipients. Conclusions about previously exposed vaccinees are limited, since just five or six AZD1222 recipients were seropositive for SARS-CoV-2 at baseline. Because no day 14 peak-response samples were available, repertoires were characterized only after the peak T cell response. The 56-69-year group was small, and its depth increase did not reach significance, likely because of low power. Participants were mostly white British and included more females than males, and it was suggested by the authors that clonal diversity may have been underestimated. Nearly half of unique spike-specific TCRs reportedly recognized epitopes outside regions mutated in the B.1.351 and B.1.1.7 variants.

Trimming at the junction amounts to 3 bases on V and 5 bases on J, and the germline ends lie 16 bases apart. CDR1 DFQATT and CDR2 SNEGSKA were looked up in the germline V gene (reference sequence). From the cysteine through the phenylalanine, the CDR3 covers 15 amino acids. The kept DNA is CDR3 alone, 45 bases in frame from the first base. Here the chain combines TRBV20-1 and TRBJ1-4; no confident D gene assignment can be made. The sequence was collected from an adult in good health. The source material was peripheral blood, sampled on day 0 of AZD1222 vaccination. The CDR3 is CSASNPTNGNEKLFF. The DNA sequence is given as TGCAGTGCTAGTAATCCCACCAACGGCAATGAAAAACTGTTTTTT.